The sequence of this T cell receptor (beta chain) was determined in a study of blood T cell repertoires in COVID-19 (dated by TCRdb to 2020 to 2022). About the investigation overall: The collaborator samples originated in the United States, Italy and Spain and spanned the acute and convalescent phases of COVID-19. A de-identified subject ID, COVID-19 status, age in years and sex were almost always included in the sample metadata. Where available, HLA class I and class II types were taken from metadata supplied by the sample provider and were not determined by assay-based typing. Samples came from the ongoing ImmuneRACE study (first 160 participants) plus 1,254 subjects from 6 global collaborators. The repertoires were made available in a free public database intended to serve as a resource for research on the immune response to SARS-CoV-2. Subjects who had been exposed to COVID-19, were actively infected with it, or had recovered from it provided the deeply sampled blood TCRbeta repertoires that made up the dataset. The prospective study material was composed of cDNA or gDNA derived from T cells, B-cell-depleted T cells, or PBMCs.

This clone was counted between two and nine times. Its antigen remains unidentified. The input lacks base qualities; no much larger clone sits a single base away. The paper's findings and limits, for the study overall: Clinical and demographic metadata were provided uncurated, with the amount varying by source and participant.

Counted from cysteine to phenylalanine, this CDR3 has 14 amino acids. Just the 42-base CDR3 DNA is kept, in frame starting at base 1. V and J lose 3 bases and 4 bases, and a span of 14 bases separates them. The germline V gene sets CDR1 to SGDLS and CDR2 to YYNGEE. TCRbeta CDR3 regions were amplified from genomic DNA by means of the immunoSEQ Assay, a bias-controlled multiplex PCR. The authors' pipeline ran thus. The number of nucleated cells in each sample was estimated from the amplification of reference gene primers within the assay. Sequence reads were collapsed and filtered to measure the absolute abundance of every unique TCRbeta CDR3 rearrangement. For each sample, productive Simpson clonality was calculated as the square root of Simpson's diversity index across productive rearrangements. TCRdb provides this immuneACCESS table in a form limited to in-frame rearrangements. Some clones are lacking; in checked studies, under half of them reflect an unresolved V gene, and why the rest are absent is not known. Clone size and V and J calls were adopted from that table, with D and trimming inferred from the DNA. This sample is represented by a few hundred thousand clones; 86% of them were singletons. The ten largest make up under 2% of the sample.

Collaborating institutions collected whole blood in K2EDTA tubes following their own protocols. For TCRbeta analysis, collaborator samples were shipped as frozen whole blood, as isolated PBMCs, or as DNA extracted from either sample type. This sequence originates from a woman in her fifties or sixties with acute or convalescent COVID-19. Here the chain combines TRBV9 and TRBJ2-7; D gene: possibly TRBD1, on 6 matching bases. What was sequenced was peripheral blood. The CDR3 is CASSARTGTYEQYF. The nucleotide sequence reads as follows: TGTGCCAGCAGCGCACGCACAGGGACGTACGAGCAGTACTTC. With the portions outside the CDR3 filled from the reference TRBV9 and TRBJ2-7 genes, the complete variable region becomes DSGVTQTPKHLITATGQRVTLRCSPRSGDLSVYWYQQSLDQGLQFLIQYYNGEERAKGNILERFSAQQFPDLHSELNLSSLELGDSALYFCASSARTGTYEQYFGPGTRLTVT.